Included here is one TCR beta chain sequence, with context. What it recognizes is unknown. This sample was included in a study of T cells expressing NK-cell markers. Study-level information: Sorted CD3+CD56-NKG2C+, CD3+CD56+NKG2C+ and CD3+CD56+NKG2C- T cells supplied the TCR beta repertoires. Whole-study results and caveats: It was still unclear whether expanded NKG2C+ T cell clones were HCMV specific. Leadership of the CD3+CD56-NKG2C+ fraction also belonged to these clonotypes in four donors. Dominant NKG2C+ clonotypes made up roughly 1.0-7.0% of CD8+ T cells in roughly 6 donors.

Following a re-call of the 5' RACE reads, TCRdb has one entry per CDR3 protein and lacks DNA. The listing contains under 200,000 distinct CDR3 sequences. The CDR3 consists of 15 residues. Germline values: CDR1 SNHLY, CDR2 FYNNEI. The chain recombines TRBV2 with TRBJ1-2. The specimen sequenced was blood T cells: a sorted CD56 or NKG2C T cell subset, CD4+ or CD8+ T cells, or bulk PBMC T cells (not recorded which). The clonotype comes from a woman between 18 and 69 years old in good health. CDR3 sequence: CASSRTLATNYGYTF.